Below are 27 T cell receptor beta chains sequenced from a single sample in a study of identical twins. TCRdb reanalysed the 5' RACE reads using MiXCR and keeps one entry per CDR3 protein. The sample holds about 1.7 million distinct CDR3 sequences; about 31% are singletons and the top ten take 0.25% to 0.3%. The sequenced sample was cord blood. These receptor sequences come from a newborn girl in good health.

In this sample, this clonotype turned up a few times. The J gene is TRBJ2-1, the V gene TRBV20-1; 7 nucleotides match TRBD2. Germline V gene sequence: CDR1 DFQATT, CDR2 SNEGSKA (reference sequence). The CDR3 spans 14 residues. V lost 0 bases, J lost 7 bases, and 6 bases stayed unmatched. CDR3 amino acids: CSARDRRGINEQFF. The CDR3 nucleotides are TGCAGTGCTAGAGATCGGCGGGGGATTAATGAGCAGTTCTTC.

Notes on this clonotype: A read error is possible here, since a much larger clone lies one base away. The chain employs TRBV4-1 and TRBJ2-1, with TRBD1 identical over 8 bases. The length of the CDR3 is 16 residues. Germline V gene lookup returns CDR1 MGHRA and CDR2 YSYEKL. Losses at the gene ends were 1 base for V and 15 bases for J; bases not matched to a gene: 17. CDR3 in amino acids: CASSQAPGTGAKKRFF. The DNA of the CDR3 is TGCGCCAGCAGCCAAGCCCCCGGGACAGGTGCAAAGAAGCGGTTCTTC.

This chain links TRBV27 with TRBJ1-1; 9 positions match TRBD1. The CDR3 contains 16 residues. The germline gives CDR1 MNHEY, CDR2 SMNVEV (reference sequence). Trimming cost V 3 bases and J 1 base; bases outside gene matches: 6. The CDR3 coding sequence is TGTGCCAGCAGTTTTCCCGGACAGGGGACGAACACTGAAGCTTTCTTT. Translating it yields CASSFPGQGTNTEAFF.

The count of this clonotype is one. The chain uses TRBV4-1 and TRBJ2-5; D ambiguous. Germline V gene sequence: CDR1 MGHRA, CDR2 YSYEKL. Trimming pared 0 bases from V and 3 bases from J, leaving 8 bases between. CDR3 size: 14 residues. This chain's CDR3 is CASSQDLREETQYF. The CDR3 DNA reads TGCGCCAGCAGCCAAGATCTACGGGAAGAGACCCAGTACTTC.

The chain links TRBV20-1 to TRBJ2-4; weak D call: TRBD2 (5 bases). The DNA end lines up better with TRBJ2-7; the J call may be wrong. The germline V gene has CDR1 DFQATT and CDR2 SNEGSKA (reference sequence). This CDR3 region has 14 residues. CDR3 amino acids: CSARLASRVDEQYF. CDR3 coding DNA: TGCAGTGCTAGACTAGCATCCCGAGTCGACGAGCAGTACTTC.

V usage is TRBV20-1 and J usage is TRBJ1-2; 12 bases match TRBD1. Trimming took 1 base from V and 6 from J; bases not matched to a gene: 3. The CDR3 spans 14 residues. Germline V gene data show CDR1 as DFQATT and CDR2 as SNEGSKA (reference sequence). CDR3 bases: TGCAGTGCTAGAGGTGGGACAGGGGGCGATGGCTACACCTTC. It is translated as CSARGGTGGDGYTF.

As DNA, the CDR3 is TGTGCCAGCAGTTTAATCAGGGTTGGTGGCAATGAGCAGTTCTTC. This codes for CASSLIRVGGNEQFF. This chain uses TRBV28 with TRBJ2-1, with D possibly TRBD1 on 5 matching bases. There are 15 residues in the CDR3. Germline assignment: CDR1 MDHEN and CDR2 SYDVKM. V lost 2 bases and J lost 6, with 14 bases in between.

V usage is TRBV20-1 and J usage is TRBJ2-2, with 7 bases matching TRBD1. Germline V gives CDR1 DFQATT, CDR2 SNEGSKA (reference sequence). CDR3 length equals 14 residues. With 5 bases clipped from V and 4 bases from J, the junction kept 7 bases outside the gene matches. CDR3 DNA: TGCAGTGCTGCTCCGGGACAGATCACCGGGGAGCTGTTTTTT. Encoded protein: CSAAPGQITGELFF.

The chain uses TRBV20-1 and TRBJ2-7; D not resolved. The germline V and J ends were trimmed by 2 bases and 0 bases, with 8 bases remaining between them. The CDR3 is made up of 13 amino acids. Germline lookup yields CDR1 DFQATT and CDR2 SNEGSKA (reference sequence). CDR3 amino acids: CSARSMSSYEQYF. The CDR3 region has the DNA TGCAGTGCTAGATCCATGAGCTCCTACGAGCAGTACTTC.

There are a few counts of this clonotype. V is TRBV7-9 and J is TRBJ2-3, with 9 bases matching TRBD1. In germline, CDR1 is SEHNR, CDR2 FQNEAQ (reference sequence). After removal of 4 bases from V and 8 bases from J, the junction contained 10 bases not matched to a gene. This CDR3 comprises 15 residues. The CDR3, as DNA: TGTGCCAGCAGCTCTCCGGGACAGGGAGTAGGTACGCAGTATTTT. Residues: CASSSPGQGVGTQYF.

This clonotype was seen a few times. The rearrangement links TRBV12-3 or TRBV12-4 to TRBJ1-2; TRBD1 agrees at 7 bases. The CDR3 covers 14 residues. V was pared by 5 bases and J by 3 bases, with 6 bases of the junction left unmatched. The CDR3 protein is CASSRRGGYYGYTF. Written as DNA, the CDR3 is TGTGCCAGCAGTCGCAGAGGGGGCTACTATGGCTACACCTTC.

This clonotype has just a few counts. The chain couples TRBV10-3 to TRBJ1-6, with a weak D call TRBD1 (6 bases). V lost 7 bases and J 7 bases, leaving 11 bases between the germline ends. The CDR3 extends over 13 amino acids. Looked up from germline, CDR1 is ENHRY and CDR2 is SYGVKD. The CDR3 coding sequence is TGTGCCATCAAGGGGGTTCTAAATTCACCCCTCCACTTT. Translation: CAIKGVLNSPLHF.

The V call is TRBV14, the J call TRBJ2-2; 7 bases map to TRBD2. This CDR3 spans 17 amino acids. Germline V gene lookup returns CDR1 SGHDN and CDR2 FVKESK. V shed 1 base and J 1 base; nucleotides not matched to a gene: 6. The CDR3 DNA sequence: TGTGCCAGCAGCCAAGGCCCGACTAGCCTGAACACCGGGGAGCTGTTTTTT. Protein product: CASSQGPTSLNTGELFF.

The sample holds a few counts of this clonotype. The V call is TRBV20-1, the J call TRBJ2-3; TRBD2 is a possible D gene (6 bases). V lost 2 bases to trimming and J lost 0 bases, with 15 bases between them. The CDR3 contains 16 residues. Germline CDR1 reads DFQATT; CDR2 reads SNEGSKA (reference sequence). CDR3 sequence reads: CSARRGRSGSTDTQYF. The CDR3 nucleotides read TGCAGTGCTAGAAGGGGTAGGAGCGGGAGCACAGATACGCAGTATTTT.

This clonotype was seen more than once but under ten times. This rearrangement joins TRBV7-6 to TRBJ1-4; 7 nucleotides agree with TRBD1. This CDR3 region has 16 residues. Germline CDR1 reads SGHVS; CDR2 reads FNYEAQ. The ends lost 5 bases at V and 3 bases at J; junction bases unmatched: 9. This CDR3 is CASSLRTQGANEKLFF. The CDR3 DNA follows: TGTGCCAGCAGCCTTCGAACCCAGGGGGCTAATGAAAAACTGTTTTTT.

V and J are TRBV6-2 or TRBV6-3 and TRBJ2-3; 7 nucleotides align to TRBD1. V shed 2 bases and J 2 bases; nucleotides not matched to a gene: 7. This CDR3 is built from 16 residues. Germline loops: CDR1 MNHEY, CDR2 SVGEGT. The CDR3 nucleotides are TGTGCCAGCAGTTACGAAACAGGGGAAGCCACAGATACGCAGTATTTT. Residues: CASSYETGEATDTQYF.

The V and J genes are TRBV20-1 and TRBJ2-4, with TRBD1 matching over 8 bases. The CDR3 contains 12 residues. The trim removed 3 bases at V and 13 bases at J, leaving 8 bases unmatched. CDR1 and CDR2 from the germline V gene are DFQATT and SNEGSKA (reference sequence). Here the CDR3 DNA reads TGCAGTGCTAGCAGGACAGGGTGGGAGCAGTACTTC. As protein: CSASRTGWEQYF.

This clonotype has just a few counts. The V call is TRBV20-1, the J call TRBJ2-1; D might be TRBD1 or TRBD2, each matching 6 bases. The CDR3 is 10 amino acids. Looked up from germline, CDR1 is DFQATT and CDR2 is SNEGSKA (reference sequence). Trimming took off 4 bases at V and 13 bases at J, with 11 bases between the two ends. In nucleotides, the CDR3 is TGCAGTGCTATCTCCGGGGGCCAGTTCTTC. This translates into CSAISGGQFF.

This clonotype was found many times. V usage is TRBV10-3 and J usage is TRBJ2-5; tentatively, D is TRBD2 (5 bases). Germline CDR1 and CDR2: ENHRY and SYGVKD. The CDR3 spans 11 residues. The germline V and J ends were trimmed by 10 bases and 2 bases, with 8 bases remaining between them. CDR3 amino acids: CATGLQETQYF. The CDR3, as DNA: TGTGCCACCGGACTGCAAGAGACCCAGTACTTC.

The chain joins TRBV4-1 to TRBJ1-4; possible D gene TRBD1, 6 bases. V was shortened by 2 bases and J by 3 bases, with 10 bases between the two germline ends. The CDR3 sequence is 15 residues long. CDR1 and CDR2 (germline): MGHRA, YSYEKL. The CDR3 sequence: CASSQPDRANEKLFF. The CDR3 DNA reads as TGCGCCAGCAGCCAACCGGACAGAGCTAATGAAAAACTGTTTTTT.

This clonotype has a handful of counts. J is TRBJ2-1 and V is TRBV24-1; 9 bases map to TRBD2. The J call is doubtful: the DNA matches TRBJ2-7 better. The germline gives CDR1 KGHDR, CDR2 SFDVKD. The CDR3 length is 13 residues. CDR3 sequence (DNA): TGTGCCACCGAGGGACTAGCAGACAATGAGCAGTACTTC. Encoded protein: CATEGLADNEQYF.

The chain links TRBV27 to TRBJ1-1; TRBD1 aligns across 9 bases. From germline, CDR1 is MNHEY and CDR2 SMNVEV (reference sequence). The V gene end was trimmed by 6 bases and the J gene end by 0 bases; junction bases not matched to a gene: 8. The CDR3 consists of 16 residues. The CDR3 protein is CASRRDRATMNTEAFF. CDR3 coding DNA: TGTGCCAGCAGGAGGGACAGGGCGACCATGAACACTGAAGCTTTCTTT.

The J gene is TRBJ1-2, the V gene TRBV9; D gene uncertain. CDR1 is SGDLS, CDR2 YYNGEE, per germline. The CDR3 is made up of 14 amino acids. The ends were cut back, 0 bases at V and 1 base at J, with 7 bases in the middle. This CDR3 is CASSVAGRNYGYTF. The CDR3 DNA reads TGTGCCAGCAGCGTAGCCGGTCGTAACTATGGCTACACCTTC.

V and J are TRBV7-2 and TRBJ2-3, with D tentatively TRBD2 (6 bases). CDR3 length equals 18 residues. Germline-derived CDR1 and CDR2 are SGHTA and FQGNSA. V was shortened by 1 base and J by 2 bases, with 19 bases between the two germline ends. The CDR3 here is CASSLVGTRGLHTDTQYF. The CDR3, as DNA: TGTGCCAGCAGCTTAGTGGGTACTCGGGGACTTCACACAGATACGCAGTATTTT.

This clonotype has just one count. In DNA form, the CDR3 reads TGTGCCAGCAGCTTGGCACAGGCTCCCTCCTACGAGCAGTACTTC. It translates to CASSLAQAPSYEQYF. The chain combines TRBV5-5 with TRBJ2-7; D is possibly TRBD1 (5 bases). The CDR3 is made up of 15 amino acids. V was cut by 0 bases and J by 0 bases, with 10 bases left in between. CDR1 SGHKS and CDR2 YYEKEE come from the germline V gene (reference sequence).

A remark on this clonotype: Compared with germline, one end of the junction differs, possibly owing to a read error. The rearrangement links TRBV24-1 to TRBJ2-3; the match to TRBD1 covers 10 bases. The CDR3 runs to 15 residues. Germline-derived CDR1 and CDR2 are KGHDR and SFDVKD. The CDR3 sequence: CATSDPTGGTGTQYF. CDR3 DNA sequence: TGTGCCACCAGTGACCCGACAGGGGGCACAGGTACGCAGTATTTT.

Turning to this clonotype: Compared with germline, one end of the junction differs, possibly owing to a read error. This chain uses TRBV12-3 or TRBV12-4 with TRBJ2-3; unclear D gene. CDR3 length: 12 amino acids. The CDR3 reads CASRSNTDTHYF. The CDR3 DNA sequence: TGTGCCAGCAGATCAAACACAGATACGCACTATTTT.